The clone carrying this TCR beta chain was seen many times. This entry is derived from a study of Graves' ophthalmopathy and Graves' hyperthyroidism. Using RNA transcripts, the TCR beta CDR3 regions were amplified. Investigators did first-round RT-PCR with HTBI primers, then second-round multiplex PCR. TCRdb analysed the multiplex PCR reads with MiXCR anew, one entry per CDR3 protein. This table has about 1.2 million distinct CDR3 sequences, about 40% appearing once. Establishment of the diagnosis relied upon clinical symptoms, serum thyroxine, TRAb, thyroid ultrasound and orbital computed tomography. Per the germline V gene, CDR1 is LNHDA and CDR2 is SQIVND (reference sequence). The CDR3 is 16 amino acids. Trimming removed 3 bases from V and 2 bases from J; junction bases left unmatched: 9.

Material: peripheral blood or thyroid tissue (not recorded which). This rearrangement joins TRBV19 to TRBJ2-5; 7 bases match TRBD1. The TCR was taken from an adult man with Graves' hyperthyroidism. CDR3 residues: CASSMGTRGQQETQYF. Written as DNA, the CDR3 is TGTGCCAGTAGTATGGGTACAAGGGGACAGCAAGAGACCCAGTACTTC.